Below, one T cell receptor (beta chain) is given with its context. The PCR made use of 60 Vbeta and 13 Jbeta primers. The method was immunoSEQ multiplex PCR; TCRdb's version includes in-frame clones alone and lacks a portion of them. This table has 150,000 to 200,000 clones, around 81% appearing once. This sample is drawn from a study of cytomegalovirus exposure and HLA in healthy donors. CDR1 is LGHNA and CDR2 is YNFKEQ in the germline V gene. V was pared by 4 bases and J by 1 base, with 5 bases of the junction left unmatched. The CDR3 is 16 amino acids. The V gene is TRBV4-2, the J gene TRBJ2-3; 10 positions agree with TRBD2. Sequencing was done on a sample of PBMCs. The receptor comes from a woman aged 40 to 50 in good health and CMV-seronegative. CDR3: CASSPRTSGGTDTQYF. The CDR3 region has the DNA TGTGCCAGCAGCCCCAGGACTAGCGGAGGCACAGATACGCAGTATTTT.